This entry lists 6 T cell receptor beta chains sequenced from one sample in a study of shared clonotypes between healthy human individuals. CD45RO-negative CD8 cells positively selected for CCR7 made up the naive population, which excluded terminally differentiated effector memory CD45RA+ cells. Measured with immunoSEQ multiplex PCR; TCRdb has only the in-frame clones, and not every one. The table includes about 2 million clones, just under 95% detected once. Sequenced input: naive CD8+ T cells sorted from blood. All receptors derive from a man aged 18 to 29 in good health.

The chain employs TRBV5-6 and TRBJ1-1; D is unclear. Germline loops: CDR1 SGHDT, CDR2 YYEEEE. V lost 2 bases to trimming and J lost 5 bases, with 13 bases between them. This CDR3 is built from 14 residues. The CDR3 nucleotides read TGTGCCAGCAGCTTCGGAGTTCTTCCTACTGAAGCTTTCTTT. This gives the protein CASSFGVLPTEAFF.

The chain employs TRBV2 and TRBJ2-7, with no clear D. The germline CDR1 and CDR2 sequences are SNHLY and FYNNEI. The CDR3 runs 13 residues. Trimming shortened V by 7 bases and J by 5 bases, and 15 bases separated the two germline ends. CDR3 in amino acids: CASMDAENDEQYF. CDR3 DNA sequence: TGTGCCAGCATGGACGCTGAGAACGACGAGCAGTACTTC. Drawing the rest from reference TRBV2 and TRBJ2-7, the complete variable domain is EPEVTQTPSHQVTQMGQEVILRCVPISNHLYFYWYRQILGQKVEFLVSFYNNEISEKSEIFDDQFSVERPDGSNFTLKIRSTKLEDSAMYFCASMDAENDEQYFGPGTRLTVT.

The chain employs TRBV29-1 and TRBJ1-5, with no clear D. The CDR3 sequence is 18 residues long. The V and J ends lost 2 bases and 0 bases respectively, with 20 bases between them. Germline V gives CDR1 SQVTM, CDR2 ANQGSEA. CDR3 protein: CSVENSVVRGYSNQPQHF. As DNA, the CDR3 is TGCAGCGTTGAAAATTCGGTAGTCAGAGGATATAGCAATCAGCCCCAGCATTTT.

This clone is a singleton in its sample. The chain carries TRBV7-8 and TRBJ1-2; possible D gene TRBD1, 5 bases. The germline V gene has CDR1 SGHVS and CDR2 FQNEAQ. The length of the CDR3 is 16 residues. Between the trimmed V and J ends, which lost 1 base and 7 bases, there was a span of 19 bases. The CDR3 here is CASSLGATDSGSGYTF. CDR3 coding DNA: TGTGCCAGCAGCTTAGGTGCGACAGACTCCGGGAGTGGCTACACCTTC.

The genes are TRBV5-1 and TRBJ2-7, with 11 bases aligning to TRBD2. This CDR3 spans 16 amino acids. Germline-derived CDR1 and CDR2 are SGHRS and YFSETQ. V shed 0 bases and J 2 bases; nucleotides not matched to a gene: 4. The DNA for the CDR3 is TGCGCCAGCAGCTTGGAGTCTAGCGGGAGGACCTACGAGCAGTACTTC. It is translated as CASSLESSGRTYEQYF.

This clone was observed once. The CDR3 spells CASSFPRQGHTEAFF. As DNA, the CDR3 is TGTGCCAGCAGTTTCCCTCGACAGGGGCACACTGAAGCTTTCTTT. This chain links TRBV28 with TRBJ1-1; 8 bases are a match to TRBD1. Germline V gene lookup returns CDR1 MDHEN and CDR2 SYDVKM. The CDR3 loop spans 15 amino acids. J was trimmed by 3 bases and V by 3 bases; bases with no gene match: 6.